This T cell receptor (beta chain) was recovered during a study of Graves' ophthalmopathy and Graves' hyperthyroidism. Findings and caveats of the study: The model predicted ophthalmopathy progression with about 70% sensitivity and less than 80% specificity.

This clonotype showed up many times. Antigen: not known. Deletions cut 8 bases from V and 1 base from J, with 15 bases between. There are 15 residues in the CDR3. People with hyperthyroidism were aged 18 to 65 and newly diagnosed, under 2 months' duration. RNA transcripts yielded amplified TCR beta CDR3 regions. RT-PCR with HTBI primers came first, then second-round multiplex PCR. One entry per CDR3 protein, called by TCRdb with MiXCR from the multiplex PCR reads. The sample yields a few hundred thousand distinct CDR3 sequences, approximately 18% seen once. The receptor comes from an adult woman with stable Graves' hyperthyroidism. J is TRBJ1-3 and V is TRBV12-3 or TRBV12-4, with D possibly matching TRBD1 (5 bases). The sample taken for sequencing was peripheral blood. The CDR3 loop reads CASFKAGLSGNTIYF. DNA for the CDR3: TGTGCCAGCTTTAAGGCAGGGTTGTCTGGAAACACCATATATTTT.